Presented here are 3 T cell receptor beta chains from one specimen sequenced in a study of a mutant IDH1 vaccine in newly diagnosed glioma. Time point noted: week 23, last vaccination. The investigators gave 300 ug of mutant IDH1 20-mer peptide in each vaccine dose, together with topical imiquimod. These TCRs' antigens remain unknown. Produced via immunoSEQ multiplex PCR; TCRdb's table is partial and in-frame only. This sample has tens of thousands of clones, with approximately 84% found just once. The specimen was PBMCs, collected from a glioma patient whose treatment included an IDH1 peptide vaccine. These receptors were taken from a man aged 25-40 years with glioma.

The rearrangement uses TRBV6-5 and TRBJ2-7; 8 bases agree with TRBD2. This CDR3 comprises 15 residues. CDR1 is MNHEY and CDR2 is SVGAGI in the germline V gene. J gave up 2 bases and V 6 bases, and 9 bases lay outside the gene matches. In nucleotides, the CDR3 is TGTGCCAGCAGCCTTACGGCGGGGGGCACCTACGAGCAGTACTTC. Translated, it gives CASSLTAGGTYEQYF.

The rearrangement links TRBV18 to TRBJ1-1; D possibly corresponds to TRBD1 (5 bases). Germline V gives CDR1 KGHSH, CDR2 LQKENI. V lost 4 bases to trimming and J lost 1 base, with 7 bases between them. This CDR3 is built from 13 residues. The CDR3 DNA reads as TGTGCCAGCTCACAACAGGAGAACACTGAAGCTTTCTTT. It yields the protein CASSQQENTEAFF.

The rearrangement links TRBV7-9 to TRBJ2-7; D ambiguous. The V end was cut by 6 bases, the J end by 3 bases, with 12 bases between. CDR1 is SEHNR, CDR2 FQNEAQ, per germline (reference sequence). The CDR3 runs to 13 residues. CDR3 DNA: TGTGCCAGCAGTTCTGCGCCGAACTACGAGCAGTACTTC. As protein: CASSSAPNYEQYF.